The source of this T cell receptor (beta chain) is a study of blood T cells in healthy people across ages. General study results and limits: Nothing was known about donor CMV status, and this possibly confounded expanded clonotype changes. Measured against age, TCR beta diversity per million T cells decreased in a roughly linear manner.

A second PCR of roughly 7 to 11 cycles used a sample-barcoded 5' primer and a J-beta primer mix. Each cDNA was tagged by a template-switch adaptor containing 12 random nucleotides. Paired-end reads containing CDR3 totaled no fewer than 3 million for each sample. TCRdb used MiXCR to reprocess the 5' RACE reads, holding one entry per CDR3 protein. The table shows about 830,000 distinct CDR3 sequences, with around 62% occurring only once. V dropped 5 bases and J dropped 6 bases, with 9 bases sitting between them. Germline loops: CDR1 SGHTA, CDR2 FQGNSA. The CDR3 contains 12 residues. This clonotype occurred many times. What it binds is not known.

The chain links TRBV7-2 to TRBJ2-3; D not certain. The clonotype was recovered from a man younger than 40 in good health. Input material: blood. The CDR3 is CASSPMRDTQYF. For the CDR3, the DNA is TGTGCCAGCAGCCCTATGAGGGATACGCAGTATTTT.